This TCR beta chain came from a study of response to subunit inactivated influenza vaccine. Study-wide results and limits: Few additional T cells are recruited per seasonal influenza vaccination, authors suggested.

Germline-derived CDR1 and CDR2 are SGHRS and YFSETQ. The CDR3 sequence is 14 residues long. Between the trimmed V and J ends, which lost 3 bases and 5 bases, there was a span of 15 bases. Regarding this clonotype: As yet, its antigen is unknown.

TCRdb redid the calling of the RT-PCR reads with MiXCR, one entry per CDR3 protein. The data hold around 520,000 distinct CDR3 sequences, with 12% observed a single time. The chain employs TRBV5-1 and TRBJ2-7; D possibly corresponds to TRBD1 (6 bases). The receptor was isolated from a man between 50 and 59 years old who received an inactivated influenza vaccine. The sequencing here drew on PBMCs from blood, taken on the day of vaccination. The CDR3 loop reads CASSSTGLGDEQYF. In DNA form, the CDR3 reads TGCGCCAGCAGCTCGACAGGACTTGGGGACGAGCAGTACTTC. The full variable domain, its missing parts supplied by reference TRBV5-1 and TRBJ2-7, is KAGVTQTPRYLIKTRGQQVTLSCSPISGHRSVSWYQQTPGQGLQFLFEYFSETQRNKGNFPGRFSGRQFSNSRSEMNVSTLELGDSALYLCASSSTGLGDEQYFGPGTRLTVT.